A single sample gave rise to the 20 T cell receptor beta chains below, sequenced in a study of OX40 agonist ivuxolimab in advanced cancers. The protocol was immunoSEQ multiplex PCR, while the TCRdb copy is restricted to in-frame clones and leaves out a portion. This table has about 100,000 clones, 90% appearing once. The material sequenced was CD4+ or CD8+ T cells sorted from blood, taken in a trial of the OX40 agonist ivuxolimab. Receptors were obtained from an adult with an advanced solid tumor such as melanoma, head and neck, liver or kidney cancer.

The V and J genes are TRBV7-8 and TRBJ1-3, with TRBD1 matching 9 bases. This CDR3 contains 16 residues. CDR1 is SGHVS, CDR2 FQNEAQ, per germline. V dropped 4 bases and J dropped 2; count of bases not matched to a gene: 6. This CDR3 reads CASSSGDRVTGNTIYF. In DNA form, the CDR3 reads TGTGCCAGCAGCTCAGGGGACAGGGTGACTGGAAACACCATATATTTT.

CDR3 loop: CATSREGAPYNEQFF. For the CDR3, the DNA is TGTGCCACCAGCAGAGAGGGGGCCCCTTACAATGAGCAGTTCTTC. The V and J genes are TRBV15 and TRBJ2-1; TRBD1 is a possible D gene (6 bases). V was pared by 0 bases and J by 4 bases, with 10 bases between. Germline assignment: CDR1 LNHNV and CDR2 YYDKDF (reference sequence). The CDR3 is made up of 15 amino acids.

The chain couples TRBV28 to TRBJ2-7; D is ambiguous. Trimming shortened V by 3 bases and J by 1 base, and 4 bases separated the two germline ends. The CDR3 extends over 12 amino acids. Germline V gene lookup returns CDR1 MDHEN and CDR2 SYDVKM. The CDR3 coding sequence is TGTGCCAGCAGTTTCAAATCCTACGAGCAGTACTTC. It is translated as CASSFKSYEQYF.

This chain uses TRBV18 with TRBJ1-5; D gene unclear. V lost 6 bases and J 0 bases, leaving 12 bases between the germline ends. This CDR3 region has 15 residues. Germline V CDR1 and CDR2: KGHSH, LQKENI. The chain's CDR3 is CASSPDGYSNQPQHF. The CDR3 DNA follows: TGTGCCAGCTCCCCGGACGGTTATAGCAATCAGCCCCAGCATTTT.

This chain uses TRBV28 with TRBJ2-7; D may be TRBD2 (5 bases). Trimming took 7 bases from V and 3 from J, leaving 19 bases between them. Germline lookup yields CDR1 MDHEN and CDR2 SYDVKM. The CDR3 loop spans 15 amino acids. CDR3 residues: CASKGEAAGNYEQYF. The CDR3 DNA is TGTGCCAGCAAGGGAGAGGCCGCAGGCAACTACGAGCAGTACTTC.

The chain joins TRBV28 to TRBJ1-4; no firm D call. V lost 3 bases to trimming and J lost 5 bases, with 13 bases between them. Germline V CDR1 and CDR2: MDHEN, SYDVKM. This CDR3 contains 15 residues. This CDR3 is CASSFTAPGNEKLFF. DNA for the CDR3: TGTGCCAGCAGTTTCACGGCCCCGGGGAATGAAAAACTGTTTTTT.

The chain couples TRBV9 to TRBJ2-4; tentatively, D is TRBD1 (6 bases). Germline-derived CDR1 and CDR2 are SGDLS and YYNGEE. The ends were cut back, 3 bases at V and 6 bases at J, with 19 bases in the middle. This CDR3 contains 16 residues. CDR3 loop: CASSGSNKGGSNIQYF. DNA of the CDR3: TGTGCCAGCAGCGGTAGTAACAAAGGGGGATCAAACATTCAGTACTTC.

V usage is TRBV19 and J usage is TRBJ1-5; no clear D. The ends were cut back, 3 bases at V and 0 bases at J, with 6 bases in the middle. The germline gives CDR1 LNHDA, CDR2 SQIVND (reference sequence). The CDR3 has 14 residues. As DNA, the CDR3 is TGTGCCAGTAGTATTGCGGTTAGCAATCAGCCCCAGCATTTT. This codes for CASSIAVSNQPQHF.

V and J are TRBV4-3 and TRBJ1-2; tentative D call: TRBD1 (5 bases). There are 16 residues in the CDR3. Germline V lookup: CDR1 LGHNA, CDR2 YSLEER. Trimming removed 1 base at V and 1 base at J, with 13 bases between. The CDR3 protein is CASSQGVGGDNYGYTF. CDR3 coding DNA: TGCGCCAGCAGCCAAGGGGTTGGGGGGGATAACTATGGCTACACCTTC.

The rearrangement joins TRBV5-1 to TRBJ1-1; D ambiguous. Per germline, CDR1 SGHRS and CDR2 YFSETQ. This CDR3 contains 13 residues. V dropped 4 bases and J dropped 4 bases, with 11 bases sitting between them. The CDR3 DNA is TGCGCCAGCAGCCCTACTCAGGTCACTGAAGCTTTCTTT. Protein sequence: CASSPTQVTEAFF.

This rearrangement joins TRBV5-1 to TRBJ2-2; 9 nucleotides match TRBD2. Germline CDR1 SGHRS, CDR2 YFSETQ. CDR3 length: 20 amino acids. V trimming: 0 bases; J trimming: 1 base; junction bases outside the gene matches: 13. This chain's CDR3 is CASSLAVLAGARRNTGELFF. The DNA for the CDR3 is TGCGCCAGCAGCTTGGCCGTACTAGCGGGCGCCCGACGGAACACCGGGGAGCTGTTTTTT. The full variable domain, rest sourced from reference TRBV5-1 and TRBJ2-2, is KAGVTQTPRYLIKTRGQQVTLSCSPISGHRSVSWYQQTPGQGLQFLFEYFSETQRNKGNFPGRFSGRQFSNSRSEMNVSTLELGDSALYLCASSLAVLAGARRNTGELFFGEGSRLTVL.

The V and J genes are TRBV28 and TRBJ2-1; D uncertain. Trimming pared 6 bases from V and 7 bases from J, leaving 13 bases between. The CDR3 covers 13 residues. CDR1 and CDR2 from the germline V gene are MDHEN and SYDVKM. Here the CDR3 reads CASREQIGNEQFF. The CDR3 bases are TGTGCCAGCAGAGAACAGATCGGAAATGAGCAGTTCTTC.

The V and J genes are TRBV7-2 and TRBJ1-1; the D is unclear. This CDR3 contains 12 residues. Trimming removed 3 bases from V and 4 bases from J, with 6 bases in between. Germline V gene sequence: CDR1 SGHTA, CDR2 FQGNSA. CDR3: CASSFDFTEAFF. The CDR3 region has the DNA TGTGCCAGCAGCTTCGATTTCACTGAAGCTTTCTTT.

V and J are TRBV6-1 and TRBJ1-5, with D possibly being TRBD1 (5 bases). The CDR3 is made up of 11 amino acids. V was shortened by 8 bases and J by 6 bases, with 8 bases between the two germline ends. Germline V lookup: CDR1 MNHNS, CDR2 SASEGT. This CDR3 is CASQRGQPQHF. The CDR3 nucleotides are TGTGCCAGCCAAAGGGGTCAGCCCCAGCATTTT.

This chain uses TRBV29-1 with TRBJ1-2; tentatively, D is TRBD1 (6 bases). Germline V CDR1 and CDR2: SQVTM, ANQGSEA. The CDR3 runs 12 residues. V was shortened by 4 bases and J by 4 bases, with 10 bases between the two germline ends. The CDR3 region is CSVGEGGYGYTF. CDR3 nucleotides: TGCAGCGTTGGGGAGGGGGGCTATGGCTACACCTTC.

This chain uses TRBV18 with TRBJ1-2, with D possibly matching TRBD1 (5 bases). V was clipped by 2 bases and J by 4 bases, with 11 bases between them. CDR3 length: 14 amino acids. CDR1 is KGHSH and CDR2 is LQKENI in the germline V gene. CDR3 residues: CASSPDAGTYGYTF. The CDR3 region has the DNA TGTGCCAGCTCACCAGACGCAGGGACCTATGGCTACACCTTC.

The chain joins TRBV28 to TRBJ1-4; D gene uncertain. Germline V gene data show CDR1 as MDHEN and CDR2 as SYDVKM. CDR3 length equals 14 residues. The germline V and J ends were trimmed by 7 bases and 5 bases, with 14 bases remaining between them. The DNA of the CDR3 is TGTGCCAGCAACACCCGGGCTCTGAATGAAAAACTGTTTTTT. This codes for CASNTRALNEKLFF.

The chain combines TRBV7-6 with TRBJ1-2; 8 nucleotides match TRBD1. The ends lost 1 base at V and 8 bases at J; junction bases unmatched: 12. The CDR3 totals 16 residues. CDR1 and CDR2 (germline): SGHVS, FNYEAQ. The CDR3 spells CASSLEAGGEWKGYTF. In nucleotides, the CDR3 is TGTGCCAGCAGCTTAGAGGCAGGGGGCGAATGGAAGGGCTACACCTTC. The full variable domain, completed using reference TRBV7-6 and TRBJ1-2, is GAGVSQSPRYKVTKRGQDVALRCDPISGHVSLYWYRQALGQGPEFLTYFNYEAQQDKSGLPNDRFSAERPEGSISTLTIQRTEQRDSAMYRCASSLEAGGEWKGYTFGSGTRLTVV.

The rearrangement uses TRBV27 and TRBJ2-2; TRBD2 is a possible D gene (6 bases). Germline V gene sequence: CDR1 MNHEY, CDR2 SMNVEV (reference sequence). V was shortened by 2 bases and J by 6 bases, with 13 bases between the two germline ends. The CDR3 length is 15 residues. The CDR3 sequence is CASSLIRSGAGELFF. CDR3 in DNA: TGTGCCAGCAGTTTAATCAGATCGGGGGCCGGGGAGCTGTTTTTT.

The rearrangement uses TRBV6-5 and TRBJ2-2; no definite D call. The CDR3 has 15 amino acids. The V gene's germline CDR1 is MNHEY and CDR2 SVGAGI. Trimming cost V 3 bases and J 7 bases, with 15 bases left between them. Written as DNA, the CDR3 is TGTGCCAGCAGTTATTTGGGCCGCGCTGGCGGGGAGCTGTTTTTT. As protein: CASSYLGRAGGELFF.